Sequencing of this TCR beta chain was carried out in a study of cytomegalovirus exposure and HLA in healthy donors (dated by TCRdb to 2017 to 2019). For context, the study as a whole: According to a later analysis, the 120 validation repertoires were produced on the same platform as the approximately 600 repertoires of the first cohort. The study aimed to test whether cataloging public T cell receptors could reveal signatures of past pathogen exposure. A separate validation cohort of approximately 130 different subjects was used in addition to the approximately 670-subject first cohort. To predict cytomegalovirus infection status, the study brought together high-throughput TCR immunosequencing, statistical association of individual TCRs with disease status, and machine learning.

The protocol used for the library was the immunoSEQ multiplex PCR assay. The authors' pipeline ran thus. A statistical classification framework was built to diagnose cytomegalovirus status from the catalog of TCR beta chain sequences. In its TCRdb copy, this immuneACCESS table keeps in-frame sequences only and misses some clones. Where compared with another copy, unresolved V genes explain less than half of these, and the others have no known cause. V and J calls and clone size are given by that table; D and trimming were obtained from the DNA. The sample table lists over 200,000 clones, over 80% of them with a count of one. Roughly 5.5% of the sample rests with the top ten. The germline V gene sets CDR1 to MDHEN and CDR2 to SYDVKM. Trimming takes 7 bases from V and 4 bases from J, and the germline ends sit 14 bases apart. Taken from cysteine to phenylalanine, the CDR3 has 13 residues. Of all the DNA, just the CDR3 is kept, 39 bases in frame from base 1.

Separate from the approximately 700-subject first cohort, the validation cohort of 90 to 150 subjects was the group to which the donors belonged. The full study reports these points: The authors suggested that the approach could potentially be extended to other disease states and immunological phenotypes. A later analysis lacked HLA typing for the validation cohort, so it scored co-occurrence in that cohort across all 130 or so repertoires. Three of the identified cytomegalovirus-associated TCR beta chains were confirmed in vitro to be specific for cytomegalovirus antigens. Most TCR sequences were observed very rarely across donors, whereas some public TCRs were present in many individuals. Of the cluster scores, about 94% were above 0 in a later analysis, which found that TCRs clustered in the first cohort also tended to co-occur in the 95 to 150 validation repertoires. The classifier was reported to diagnose cytomegalovirus status with high specificity and sensitivity in both the original and validation cohorts. A total of some 180 TCR beta chains were listed by the study as associated with cytomegalovirus.

Notes on this clone: Its antigen remains unidentified. It has no much larger one-base neighbor in the sample; base qualities were not kept.

Sequencing input: PBMCs. The V gene is TRBV28 and the J gene is TRBJ2-7; the D segment could be TRBD1, given 6 matching bases. The origin of this receptor is a woman between 18 and 29 years old in good health and CMV-seronegative. The nucleotide sequence reads as follows: TGTGCCAGCAACCAGGGGTCGCCTTACGAGCAGTACTTC. It encodes CASNQGSPYEQYF.